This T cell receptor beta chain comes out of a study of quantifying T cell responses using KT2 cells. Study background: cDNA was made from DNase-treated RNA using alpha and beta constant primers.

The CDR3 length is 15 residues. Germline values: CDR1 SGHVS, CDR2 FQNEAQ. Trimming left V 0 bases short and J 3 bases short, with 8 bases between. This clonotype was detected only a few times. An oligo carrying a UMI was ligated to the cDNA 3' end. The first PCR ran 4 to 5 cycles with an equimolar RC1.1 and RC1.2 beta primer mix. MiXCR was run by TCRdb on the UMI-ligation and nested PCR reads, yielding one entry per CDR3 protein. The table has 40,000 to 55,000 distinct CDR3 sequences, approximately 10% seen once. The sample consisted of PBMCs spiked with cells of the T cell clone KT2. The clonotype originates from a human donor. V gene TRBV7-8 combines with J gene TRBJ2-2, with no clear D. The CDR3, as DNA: TGTGCCAGCAGCTTAGCGCTGGCGGACACCGGGGAGCTGTTTTTT. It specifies CASSLALADTGELFF. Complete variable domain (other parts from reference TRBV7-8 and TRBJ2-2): GAGVSQSPRYKVAKRGQDVALRCDPISGHVSLFWYQQALGQGPEFLTYFQNEAQLDKSGLPSDRFFAERPEGSVSTLKIQRTQQEDSAVYLCASSLALADTGELFFGEGSRLTVL.